These 6 T cell receptor beta chains originate from one sample sequenced in a study of cytomegalovirus exposure and HLA in healthy donors. It was with 60 Vbeta and 13 Jbeta primers that the PCR ran. Sequencing used immunoSEQ multiplex PCR; TCRdb keeps in-frame clones, though not all of them. Of 150,000 to 200,000 clones in the sample, over 70% were seen once. The specimen was PBMCs. The receptors derive from a woman aged 40 to 50 in good health and CMV-seropositive.

This clone has just a few counts. This chain connects TRBV7-8 to TRBJ1-1; D is undetermined. The CDR3 is 13 residues long. Per the germline V gene, CDR1 is SGHVS and CDR2 is FQNEAQ. V was cut by 10 bases and J by 5 bases, with 17 bases left in between. CDR3 residues: CATHSEIGTEAFF. CDR3 nucleotide sequence: TGTGCCACTCACAGTGAGATTGGGACTGAAGCTTTCTTT.

The chain uses TRBV25-1 and TRBJ2-1; the D gene is possibly TRBD2 (7 bases). Trimming took 4 bases from V and 1 from J, leaving 11 bases between them. Germline assignment: CDR1 MGHDK and CDR2 SYGVNS. The CDR3 extends over 15 amino acids. The CDR3 bases are TGTGCCAGCAGTGTGGGGGGGGCTTCCTACAATGAGCAGTTCTTC. Protein: CASSVGGASYNEQFF.

V and J are TRBV5-1 and TRBJ2-5, with 12 bases fitting TRBD1. The J call is doubtful: the DNA matches TRBJ2-7 better. CDR3 length: 15 residues. Germline CDR1 is SGHRS and CDR2 is YFSETQ. In DNA form, the CDR3 reads TGCGCCAGCAGTTCTCCGGGACAGGGGGCGAACGAGCAGTACTTC. It codes for CASSSPGQGANEQYF.

The chain has TRBV29-1 and TRBJ1-2, with D perhaps TRBD1 (6 bases). The CDR3 is made up of 12 amino acids. Trimming removed 8 bases at V and 8 bases at J, with 18 bases between. CDR1 is SQVTM, CDR2 ANQGSEA, per germline. The CDR3 DNA is TGCAGCACCGACGGGGGGGCCGGCGGCTACACCTTC. Residues: CSTDGGAGGYTF.

The chain recombines TRBV19 with TRBJ2-1, with D tentatively TRBD2 (5 bases). The germline CDR1 and CDR2 sequences are LNHDA and SQIVND (reference sequence). Trimming shortened V by 4 bases and J by 10 bases, and 14 bases separated the two germline ends. The CDR3 spans 13 residues. The CDR3 here is CASSTRARREQFF. The CDR3 nucleotides are TGTGCCAGTAGTACTAGAGCCCGGAGGGAGCAGTTCTTC.

J is TRBJ1-4 and V is TRBV28; possibly TRBD1 for D (5 bases). In germline, CDR1 is MDHEN, CDR2 SYDVKM. The CDR3 is 15 amino acids. The ends were cut back, 5 bases at V and 0 bases at J, with 10 bases in the middle. CDR3 region: CASSRTLATNEKLFF. The CDR3, as DNA: TGTGCCAGCAGTAGGACACTTGCAACTAATGAAAAACTGTTTTTT.